A single sample is the source of the 9 T cell receptor beta chains below, sequenced in a study of T cells in Graves' hyperthyroidism and ophthalmopathy. Amplified TCR beta CDR3 regions derived from RNA transcripts. HTBI primers drove first-round RT-PCR of the TCR CDR3. Each CDR3 protein gets one entry after TCRdb re-called the multiplex PCR reads with MiXCR. The sample has 560,000 or so distinct CDR3 sequences; 20% are singletons. Sequencing was performed on blood. Receptors were obtained from a man between 35 and 55 years old with Graves' ophthalmopathy.

This clonotype was seen more than once but under ten times. The chain links TRBV27 to TRBJ1-1; possible D gene TRBD1, 6 bases. V was pared by 2 bases and J by 0 bases, with 19 bases between. The CDR3 spans 18 residues. CDR1 is MNHEY and CDR2 is SMNVEV in the germline V gene (reference sequence). The chain's CDR3 is CASSLPELDRTMNTEAFF. CDR3 DNA: TGTGCCAGCAGTTTACCCGAACTTGACAGGACAATGAACACTGAAGCTTTCTTT.

The chain couples TRBV6-1 to TRBJ2-5; TRBD2 might be the D (6 bases). CDR1 MNHNS and CDR2 SASEGT come from the germline V gene. This CDR3 comprises 16 residues. With 11 bases removed from V and 5 bases from J, the gap between germline ends came to 27 bases. The CDR3 region has the DNA TGTGCCTCGGGAAGGAGGGGAGTACTGCCCGGGGAGACCCAGTACTTC. Translated, it gives CASGRRGVLPGETQYF.

This clonotype was picked up a small number of times. This chain connects TRBV12-3 or TRBV12-4 to TRBJ2-5; tentatively, D is TRBD2 (6 bases). The CDR3 covers 14 residues. Trimming pared 1 base from V and 9 bases from J, leaving 15 bases between. The CDR3 spells CASSLVTSRTPQYF. In DNA form, the CDR3 reads TGTGCCAGCAGTTTAGTAACTAGCCGGACTCCCCAGTACTTC.

This clonotype was counted at least ten times. V gene TRBV7-2 combines with J gene TRBJ1-5; D gene unclear. This CDR3 contains 13 residues. Trimming pared 3 bases from V and 2 bases from J, leaving 5 bases between. Germline-derived CDR1 and CDR2 are SGHTA and FQGNSA. DNA of the CDR3: TGTGCCAGCAGCTTCGTGGGCAATCAGCCCCAGCATTTT. Translation gives CASSFVGNQPQHF.

This clonotype was picked up a small number of times. The chain is built from TRBV20-1 and TRBJ2-7; perhaps TRBD2 as D (5 bases). The CDR3 totals 18 residues. Trimming took 4 bases from V and 0 from J, leaving 25 bases between them. Germline CDR1 DFQATT, CDR2 SNEGSKA (reference sequence). The CDR3 nucleotides read TGCAGTGCTATTAGCCGCGGGCTAGCCCGAATGAGCTCCTACGAGCAGTACTTC. It encodes CSAISRGLARMSSYEQYF.

In regard to this clonotype: Mismatch with germline at one junction end may stem from a read error. The CDR3 reads CSAEGQGMSGKFF. The CDR3 DNA reads as TGCAGCGCTGAAGGCCAGGGGATGTCGGGGAAGTTCTTC. The V gene is TRBV29-1, the J gene TRBJ2-1, with D perhaps matching TRBD1 (6 bases). The CDR3 runs 13 residues. Germline V gives CDR1 SQVTM, CDR2 ANQGSEA.

This clonotype was counted only a few times. The rearrangement uses TRBV16 and TRBJ1-4; D gene ambiguous. The germline V gene has CDR1 KGHSY and CDR2 FQNENV. V was pared by 0 bases and J by 5 bases, with 10 bases between. The CDR3 has 15 residues. Here the CDR3 reads CASSQSQDFNEKLFF. The CDR3 region has the DNA TGTGCCAGCAGCCAATCCCAGGATTTCAATGAAAAACTGTTTTTT.

This clonotype was recorded many times. The chain employs TRBV20-1 and TRBJ2-1; D remains ambiguous. The CDR3 spans 12 residues. Looked up from germline, CDR1 is DFQATT and CDR2 is SNEGSKA (reference sequence). Trimming shortened V by 3 bases and J by 9 bases, and 12 bases separated the two germline ends. CDR3 DNA sequence: TGCAGTGCTAGGGAAGGCCTCCTTGAGCAGTTCTTC. As protein: CSAREGLLEQFF.

V and J are TRBV3-1 and TRBJ2-3, with 8 bases aligning to TRBD1. Germline V gives CDR1 LGHDT, CDR2 YNNKEL (reference sequence). The CDR3 sequence is 15 residues long. Trimming removed 4 bases from V and 9 bases from J; junction bases left unmatched: 12. CDR3 in DNA: TGTGCCAGCAGCCTCCTAGACAGGGGAGGTGGGACGCAGTATTTT. Residues: CASSLLDRGGGTQYF.